These 10 T cell receptor beta chains share one sample of origin, sequenced in a study of cytomegalovirus exposure and HLA in healthy donors (dated by TCRdb to about 2017). The library was made by the immunoSEQ multiplex PCR assay. The multiplex PCR relied on a mix of 60 forward primers for TCR Vbeta segments and 13 reverse primers for TCR Jbeta segments. In its TCRdb copy, this immuneACCESS table keeps in-frame sequences only and misses some clones. Where compared with another copy, unresolved V genes explain less than half of these, and the others have no known cause. In all, the sample holds tens of thousands of clones, and about 75% of those were seen once. In total, the top ten clones hold roughly 4.4% of the sample. The sequenced sample was PBMCs. These receptor sequences come from a man aged 55 to 70 in good health and CMV-seropositive.

This clone was picked up a small number of times. The chain employs TRBV2 and TRBJ1-2; D is unresolved. V lost 4 bases and J lost 2, with 8 bases in between. The CDR3 has 13 amino acids. CDR1 and CDR2 from the germline V gene are SNHLY and FYNNEI. The DNA for the CDR3 is TGTGCCAGCAGTGCTGACAAAAACTATGGCTACACCTTC. Translation: CASSADKNYGYTF.

The V gene is TRBV19, the J gene TRBJ2-7, with no clear D. Trimming pared 4 bases from V and 1 base from J, leaving 11 bases between. The germline V gene encodes CDR1 LNHDA and CDR2 SQIVND (reference sequence). There are 14 residues in the CDR3. The DNA of the CDR3 is TGTGCCAGTAGTAGCAGGCCGTTTTCCTACGAGCAGTACTTC. It codes for CASSSRPFSYEQYF. The full variable domain, its missing parts supplied by reference TRBV19 and TRBJ2-7, is DGGITQSPKYLFRKEGQNVTLSCEQNLNHDAMYWYRQDPGQGLRLIYYSQIVNDFQKGDIAEGYSVSREKKESFPLTVTSAQKNPTAFYLCASSSRPFSYEQYFGPGTRLTVT.

This clone was observed a handful of times. The CDR3 DNA reads as TGTGCCAGCAGCCCCCGGGGAGCGGGGAACACCATATATTTT. Translating it yields CASSPRGAGNTIYF. The chain carries TRBV9 and TRBJ1-3; no clear D. This CDR3 comprises 14 residues. V lost 4 bases and J 7 bases, leaving 15 bases between the germline ends. Germline loops: CDR1 SGDLS, CDR2 YYNGEE.

The J gene is TRBJ1-4, the V gene TRBV7-9; D remains unclear. This CDR3 contains 13 residues. Germline CDR1 is SEHNR and CDR2 is FQNEAQ (reference sequence). The V end lost 0 bases, the J end lost 8 bases, and 7 bases lay between the germline ends. CDR3 region: CASSLAHGEKLFF. The CDR3 DNA follows: TGTGCCAGCAGCTTAGCGCACGGGGAAAAACTGTTTTTT.

This chain joins TRBV4-1 and TRBJ1-2, with TRBD1 identical over 8 bases. With 1 base clipped from V and 8 bases from J, the junction kept 9 bases outside the gene matches. Germline CDR1 MGHRA, CDR2 YSYEKL. The CDR3 runs 15 residues. The CDR3 DNA reads TGCGCCAGCAGCCAAGCGGACAGGGAGGGTGACGGCTACACCTTC. Translating it yields CASSQADREGDGYTF.

This clone was found a few times. The CDR3 DNA sequence: TGTGCCAGCAGTTTAGTAGCCGATGGACTAGCGGGAGGGCAGGAAGAGACCCAGTACTTC. It is translated as CASSLVADGLAGGQEETQYF. The chain couples TRBV28 to TRBJ2-5, with 15 bases lining up with TRBD2. CDR3 length: 20 amino acids. The germline CDR1 and CDR2 sequences are MDHEN and SYDVKM. V shed 2 bases, J shed 3 bases, and the junction held 13 bases outside the gene matches. Filled out from reference TRBV28 and TRBJ2-5, the complete variable domain reads DVKVTQSSRYLVKRTGEKVFLECVQDMDHENMFWYRQDPGLGLRLIYFSYDVKMKEKGDIPEGYSVSREKKERFSLILESASTNQTSMYLCASSLVADGLAGGQEETQYFGPGTRLLVL.

The chain links TRBV28 to TRBJ2-1; TRBD2 matches 12 bases. CDR3 length: 16 amino acids. Germline values: CDR1 MDHEN, CDR2 SYDVKM. With 3 bases clipped from V and 6 bases from J, the junction kept 6 bases outside the gene matches. CDR3 in DNA: TGTGCCAGCAGTTTCCCCTCTAGCGGGAGGGGCAATGAGCAGTTCTTC. This encodes CASSFPSSGRGNEQFF. Using reference TRBV28 and TRBJ2-1 for the parts outside the CDR3, the full variable domain is DVKVTQSSRYLVKRTGEKVFLECVQDMDHENMFWYRQDPGLGLRLIYFSYDVKMKEKGDIPEGYSVSREKKERFSLILESASTNQTSMYLCASSFPSSGRGNEQFFGPGTRLTVL.

This chain connects TRBV5-1 to TRBJ1-4; tentatively, D is TRBD1 (5 bases). This CDR3 contains 16 residues. The germline gives CDR1 SGHRS, CDR2 YFSETQ. The V end lost 0 bases, the J end lost 5 bases, and 14 bases lay between the germline ends. For the CDR3, the DNA is TGCGCCAGCAGCTTGGCCACTCGGGGGGGGAATGAAAAACTGTTTTTT. It codes for CASSLATRGGNEKLFF.

The rearrangement uses TRBV6-6 and TRBJ2-7; TRBD1 aligns across 9 bases. The CDR3 contains 15 residues. Germline trimming cut 2 bases from V and 3 bases from J; bases unmatched to any gene: 5. Germline V gene sequence: CDR1 MNHNY, CDR2 SVGAGI (reference sequence). In nucleotides, the CDR3 is TGTGCCAGCAGTTACCCTGACAGGGGGGGCTACGAGCAGTACTTC. Protein: CASSYPDRGGYEQYF.

The genes are TRBV28 and TRBJ2-6, with D unresolved. The CDR3 has 15 residues. V was shortened by 3 bases and J by 0 bases, with 6 bases between the two germline ends. Germline CDR1 reads MDHEN; CDR2 reads SYDVKM. The chain's CDR3 is CASSFVNSGANVLTF. CDR3 in DNA: TGTGCCAGCAGTTTTGTTAACTCTGGGGCCAACGTCCTGACTTTC.